Listed here are 10 T cell receptor beta chains from one sample, sequenced in a study of T cells in Graves' hyperthyroidism and ophthalmopathy. What was amplified from RNA transcripts were TCR beta CDR3 regions. RT-PCR in the first round (using the HTBI primer set) targeted the TCR CDR3. TCRdb re-called the multiplex PCR reads through MiXCR, storing one row per CDR3 protein. The data contain fewer than 450,000 distinct CDR3 sequences, about 18% of them singletons. Sequencing was carried out using blood. Every receptor here comes from a young man with Graves' ophthalmopathy.

The chain has TRBV7-2 and TRBJ2-2; D ambiguous. V was trimmed by 5 bases and J by 3 bases, leaving 10 bases between them. The CDR3 runs to 14 residues. Germline V gene sequence: CDR1 SGHTA, CDR2 FQGNSA. DNA for the CDR3: TGTGCCAGCAGCGAAACACGGGACACCGGGGAGCTGTTTTTT. Protein product: CASSETRDTGELFF. Full variable domain (missing parts from reference TRBV7-2 and TRBJ2-2): GAGVSQSPSNKVTEKGKDVELRCDPISGHTALYWYRQSLGQGLEFLIYFQGNSAPDKSGLPSDRFSAERTGGSVSTLTIQRTQQEDSAVYLCASSETRDTGELFFGEGSRLTVL.

This clonotype was observed many times. The chain links TRBV28 to TRBJ1-5; perhaps TRBD1 as D (6 bases). The CDR3 is 14 amino acids. Germline V gene data show CDR1 as MDHEN and CDR2 as SYDVKM. V shed 5 bases and J shed 0 bases, with 8 bases lying between them. Written as DNA, the CDR3 is TGTGCCAGCAGTCGGACAGTTAGCAATCAGCCCCAGCATTTT. It codes for CASSRTVSNQPQHF.

This clonotype came up many times. The chain employs TRBV27 and TRBJ2-7, with D possibly TRBD2 on 7 matching bases. Germline CDR1 reads MNHEY; CDR2 reads SMNVEV (reference sequence). Trimming shortened V by 6 bases and J by 4 bases, and 16 bases separated the two germline ends. CDR3 size: 14 residues. CDR3 residues: CASSRVGGAYEQYF. The CDR3 DNA follows: TGTGCCAGCAGCAGGGTAGGGGGGGCGTACGAGCAGTACTTC.

The V and J genes are TRBV5-5 and TRBJ2-7; 8 bases are shared with TRBD1. Looked up from germline, CDR1 is SGHKS and CDR2 is YYEKEE (reference sequence). Germline trimming cut 0 bases from V and 4 bases from J; bases unmatched to any gene: 6. The CDR3 runs 15 residues. Written as DNA, the CDR3 is TGTGCCAGCAGCTTGGGTCGCCGGACAGGGTACGAGCAGTACTTC. It encodes CASSLGRRTGYEQYF. The variable domain in full, completed from reference TRBV5-5 and TRBJ2-7, reads DAGVTQSPTHLIKTRGQQVTLRCSPISGHKSVSWYQQVLGQGPQFIFQYYEKEERGRGNFPDRFSARQFPNYSSELNVNALLLGDSALYLCASSLGRRTGYEQYFGPGTRLTVT.

This clonotype was seen at least ten times. This chain joins TRBV11-2 and TRBJ1-2; D perhaps matches TRBD1 (6 bases). Trimming left V 5 bases short and J 5 bases short, with 15 bases between. Germline V gene sequence: CDR1 SGHAT, CDR2 FQNNGV. The CDR3 covers 14 residues. The CDR3 region is CASSPEGGGYGYTF. In nucleotides, the CDR3 is TGTGCCAGCAGCCCCGAAGGGGGAGGATATGGCTACACCTTC.

This clonotype was observed at least ten times. The chain is built from TRBV9 and TRBJ1-1; 7 nucleotides align to TRBD1. Germline V gives CDR1 SGDLS, CDR2 YYNGEE. V was clipped by 0 bases and J by 6 bases; unmatched bases: 11. This CDR3 has 16 residues. CDR3 in DNA: TGTGCCAGCAGCGTAGAAGGGGGCCATCAAAACGCTGAAGCTTTCTTT. This translates into CASSVEGGHQNAEAFF.

This clonotype was observed a few times. V gene TRBV6-5 combines with J gene TRBJ1-5, with D unresolved. The CDR3 is 13 residues long. Trimming left V 0 bases short and J 4 bases short, with 4 bases between. Germline V lookup: CDR1 MNHEY, CDR2 SVGAGI. The CDR3 DNA reads TGTGCCAGCAGTTACTCGCCTAATCAGCCCCAGCATTTT. This sequence encodes CASSYSPNQPQHF.

The rearrangement joins TRBV27 to TRBJ1-5; possible D gene TRBD1, 6 bases. The CDR3 totals 15 residues. Germline V CDR1 and CDR2: MNHEY, SMNVEV (reference sequence). V gave up 5 bases and J gave up 6 bases, with 17 bases separating them. In DNA, the CDR3 is TGTGCCAGCAGTGCAGCGAAGGGGGGGGGTCAGCCCCAGCATTTT. Its translation is CASSAAKGGGQPQHF.

This clonotype was counted a few times. The chain recombines TRBV5-1 with TRBJ2-3, with D uncertain. Germline lookup yields CDR1 SGHRS and CDR2 YFSETQ. The germline V and J ends were trimmed by 1 base and 1 base, with 10 bases remaining between them. This CDR3 region has 15 residues. CDR3 amino acids: CASSLKLPRTDTQYF. CDR3 DNA: TGCGCCAGCAGCTTGAAACTACCACGCACAGATACGCAGTATTTT.

The chain joins TRBV12-3 or TRBV12-4 to TRBJ1-1; D is unresolved. V was shortened by 2 bases and J by 11 bases, with 15 bases between the two germline ends. The CDR3 is made up of 13 amino acids. CDR3 protein: CASSLNEPPRAFF. CDR3 DNA: TGTGCCAGCAGTTTAAACGAACCTCCTCGGGCTTTCTTT.